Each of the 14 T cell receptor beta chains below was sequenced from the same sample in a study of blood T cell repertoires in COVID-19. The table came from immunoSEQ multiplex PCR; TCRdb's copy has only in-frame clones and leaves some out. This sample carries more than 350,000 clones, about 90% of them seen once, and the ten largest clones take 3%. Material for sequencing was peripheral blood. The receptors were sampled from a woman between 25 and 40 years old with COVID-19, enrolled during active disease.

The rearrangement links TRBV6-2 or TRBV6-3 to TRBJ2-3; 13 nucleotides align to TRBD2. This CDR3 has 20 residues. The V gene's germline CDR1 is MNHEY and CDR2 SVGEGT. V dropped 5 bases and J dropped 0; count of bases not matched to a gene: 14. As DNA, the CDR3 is TGTGCCAGCAGTCCCGGACTAGCGGGAGTGACTCTCCTTAGCACAGATACGCAGTATTTT. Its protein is CASSPGLAGVTLLSTDTQYF.

The CDR3 spells CAGKPRGGRSYNEQFF. The CDR3 DNA reads as TGTGCCGGAAAGCCGAGGGGCGGGAGATCCTACAATGAGCAGTTCTTC. V gene TRBV2 combines with J gene TRBJ2-1; 7 nucleotides align to TRBD2. Germline CDR1 SNHLY, CDR2 FYNNEI. The CDR3 extends over 16 amino acids. With 11 bases clipped from V and 1 base from J, the junction kept 14 bases outside the gene matches. The full variable domain, with the rest looked up from reference TRBV2 and TRBJ2-1, is EPEVTQTPSHQVTQMGQEVILRCVPISNHLYFYWYRQILGQKVEFLVSFYNNEISEKSEIFDDQFSVERPDGSNFTLKIRSTKLEDSAMYFCAGKPRGGRSYNEQFFGPGTRLTVL.

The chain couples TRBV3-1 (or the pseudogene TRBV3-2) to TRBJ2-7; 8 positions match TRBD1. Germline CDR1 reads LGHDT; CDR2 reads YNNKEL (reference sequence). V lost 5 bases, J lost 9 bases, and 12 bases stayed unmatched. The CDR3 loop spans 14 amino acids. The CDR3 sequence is CASSGPGQGILQYF. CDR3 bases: TGTGCCAGCAGCGGACCTGGACAGGGAATTCTGCAGTACTTC.

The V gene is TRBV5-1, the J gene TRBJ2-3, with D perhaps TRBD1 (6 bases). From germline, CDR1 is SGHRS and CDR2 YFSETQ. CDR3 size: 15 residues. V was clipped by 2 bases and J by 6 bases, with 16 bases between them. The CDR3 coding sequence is TGCGCCAGCAGCTTCACAGGGCGGCCGCCCGATACGCAGTATTTT. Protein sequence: CASSFTGRPPDTQYF.

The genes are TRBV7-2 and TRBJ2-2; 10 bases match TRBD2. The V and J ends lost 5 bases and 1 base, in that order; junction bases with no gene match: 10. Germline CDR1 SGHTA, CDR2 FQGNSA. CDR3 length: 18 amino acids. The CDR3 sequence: CASSPPWLAGVNTGELFF. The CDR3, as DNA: TGTGCCAGCAGCCCACCATGGCTAGCGGGGGTGAACACCGGGGAGCTGTTTTTT.

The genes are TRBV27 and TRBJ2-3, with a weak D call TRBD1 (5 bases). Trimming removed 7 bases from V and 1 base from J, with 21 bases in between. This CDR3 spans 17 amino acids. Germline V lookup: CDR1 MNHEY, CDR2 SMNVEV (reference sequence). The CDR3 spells CASKIRPSGARTDTQYF. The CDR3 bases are TGTGCCAGCAAAATTAGGCCGAGTGGGGCCCGCACAGATACGCAGTATTTT.

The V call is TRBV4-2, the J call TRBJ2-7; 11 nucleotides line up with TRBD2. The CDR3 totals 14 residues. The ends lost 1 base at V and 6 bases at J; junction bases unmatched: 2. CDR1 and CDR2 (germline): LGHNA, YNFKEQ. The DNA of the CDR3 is TGTGCCAGCAGCCAAGCCCTAGCGGGGGGCGAGCAGTACTTC. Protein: CASSQALAGGEQYF.

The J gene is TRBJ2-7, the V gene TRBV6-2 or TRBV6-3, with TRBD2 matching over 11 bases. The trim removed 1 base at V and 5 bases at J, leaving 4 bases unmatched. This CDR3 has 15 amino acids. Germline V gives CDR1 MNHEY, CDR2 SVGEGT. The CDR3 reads CASSYFSGGADEQYF. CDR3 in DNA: TGTGCCAGCAGTTACTTTAGCGGGGGGGCCGACGAGCAGTACTTC.

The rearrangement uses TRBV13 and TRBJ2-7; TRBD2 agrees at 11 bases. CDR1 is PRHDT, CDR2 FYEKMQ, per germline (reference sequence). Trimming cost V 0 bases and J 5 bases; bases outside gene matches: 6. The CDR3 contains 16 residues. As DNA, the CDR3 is TGTGCCAGCAGCTTAGGACTAGCGGGAGCGTTAAACGAGCAGTACGTC. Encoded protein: CASSLGLAGALNEQYV.

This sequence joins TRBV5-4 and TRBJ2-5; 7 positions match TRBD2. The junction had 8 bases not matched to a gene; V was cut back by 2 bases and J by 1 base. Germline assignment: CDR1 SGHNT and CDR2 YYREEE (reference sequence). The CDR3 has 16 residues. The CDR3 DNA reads TGTGCCAGCAGCTTCAAGAGCGGGGAACTCCAAGAGACCCAGTACTTC. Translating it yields CASSFKSGELQETQYF.

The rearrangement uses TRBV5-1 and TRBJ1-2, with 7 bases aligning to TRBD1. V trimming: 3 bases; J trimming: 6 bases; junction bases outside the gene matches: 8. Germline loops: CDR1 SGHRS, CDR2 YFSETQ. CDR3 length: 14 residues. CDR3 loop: CASSSETGFDGYTF. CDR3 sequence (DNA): TGCGCCAGCAGCTCCGAGACAGGGTTCGATGGCTACACCTTC.

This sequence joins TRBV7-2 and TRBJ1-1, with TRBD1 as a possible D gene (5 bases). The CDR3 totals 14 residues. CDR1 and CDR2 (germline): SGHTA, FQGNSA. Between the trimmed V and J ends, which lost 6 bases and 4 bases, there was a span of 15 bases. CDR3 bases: TGTGCCAGCAGTCTAGGAGGGGCTCGCACTGAAGCTTTCTTT. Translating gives CASSLGGARTEAFF.

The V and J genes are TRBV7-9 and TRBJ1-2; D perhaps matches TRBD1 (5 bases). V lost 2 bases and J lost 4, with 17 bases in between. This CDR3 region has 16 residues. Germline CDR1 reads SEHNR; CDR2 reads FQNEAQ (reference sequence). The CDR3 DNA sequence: TGTGCCAGCAGCTTATCTCGGGGGTTGGGGACCTATGGCTACACCTTC. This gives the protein CASSLSRGLGTYGYTF.

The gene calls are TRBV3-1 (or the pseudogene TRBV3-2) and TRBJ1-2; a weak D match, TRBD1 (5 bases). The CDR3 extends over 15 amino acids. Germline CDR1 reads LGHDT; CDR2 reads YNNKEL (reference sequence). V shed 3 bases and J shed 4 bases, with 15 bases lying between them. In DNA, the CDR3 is TGTGCCAGCAGCCACGACTCTCAGGGTCTCTATGGCTACACCTTC. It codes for CASSHDSQGLYGYTF.